Shown below are 19 T cell receptor beta chains from a single sample sequenced in a study of shared T cell receptors in the human thymus. Here immunoSEQ multiplex PCR was the method, and the copy in TCRdb shows in-frame clones only, minus some. The repertoire has about 500,000 clones, about 80% of them found once; the top ten carry 0.013%. These data were also reused for a study on human thymus T cells.

Source material: thymocytes. The receptors here all came from a boy under three years old with a congenital heart defect.

This clone was found once. This sequence joins TRBV6-5 and TRBJ1-2; D is possibly TRBD1 (5 bases). The V end lost 6 bases, the J end lost 4 bases, and 15 bases lay between the germline ends. This CDR3 is 14 amino acids long. The germline V gene has CDR1 MNHEY and CDR2 SVGAGI. The CDR3 loop is CASRQGERAYGYTF. The CDR3 bases are TGTGCCAGCAGGCAAGGGGAACGGGCCTATGGCTACACCTTC.

A few counts support this clone. The J gene is TRBJ2-3, the V gene TRBV25-1; 8 bases line up with TRBD2. This CDR3 spans 15 amino acids. After removal of 3 bases from V and 5 bases from J, the junction contained 7 bases not matched to a gene. Germline V gene lookup returns CDR1 MGHDK and CDR2 SYGVNS. CDR3: CASSDLSGSRDTQYF. The CDR3, as DNA: TGTGCCAGCAGTGATCTGAGCGGGAGCCGAGATACGCAGTATTTT.

The chain links TRBV11-3 to TRBJ1-5, with TRBD1 identical over 9 bases. CDR3 length equals 15 residues. V lost 5 bases to trimming and J lost 5 bases; unmatched junction nucleotides: 7. Germline V gives CDR1 SGHNT, CDR2 YENEEA. The CDR3 DNA follows: TGTGCCAGCAGCGCAGGGACAGGGAAAGATCAGCCCCAGCATTTT. Protein: CASSAGTGKDQPQHF.

With regard to this clone: Compared with germline, one end of the junction differs, possibly owing to a read error. Other DNA sequences in this sample translate to the same CDR3. J is TRBJ2-3 and V is TRBV6-1, with 13 nucleotides matching TRBD2. Germline V gene data show CDR1 as MNHNS and CDR2 as SASEGT. The CDR3 sequence is 16 residues long. Here the CDR3 reads CASSEGLAGDTDTQYF. The CDR3 nucleotides read TGTGCCAGCAGCGAAGGACTAGCGGGAGACACAGATACGCAGTATTTT.

This chain joins TRBV4-1 and TRBJ1-1; no reliable D call. Trimming pared 1 base from V and 1 base from J, leaving 10 bases between. CDR1 is MGHRA, CDR2 YSYEKL, per germline. The CDR3 contains 15 residues. CDR3 DNA: TGCGCCAGCAGCCAAGGTGGGCCAAAGAACACTGAAGCTTTCTTT. It is translated as CASSQGGPKNTEAFF.

The chain uses TRBV29-1 and TRBJ2-1; 11 positions match TRBD2. Germline loops: CDR1 SQVTM, CDR2 ANQGSEA. This CDR3 spans 13 amino acids. The trim removed 6 bases at V and 9 bases at J, leaving 7 bases unmatched. The CDR3: CSVRLAGHTEQFF. In nucleotides, the CDR3 is TGCAGCGTACGACTAGCGGGACATACTGAGCAGTTCTTC.

Only a few counts were recorded for this clone. This chain links TRBV19 with TRBJ2-7; D may be TRBD1 (5 bases). CDR1 and CDR2 (germline): LNHDA, SQIVND (reference sequence). V shed 4 bases and J shed 2 bases, with 18 bases lying between them. CDR3 length: 16 amino acids. The CDR3 here is CASSRQWGPIPYEQYF. Here the CDR3 DNA reads TGTGCCAGTAGTAGGCAATGGGGCCCTATACCCTACGAGCAGTACTTC.

The CDR3 DNA reads TGTGCCAGCAGTTTTGGAGCTAACTATGGCTACACCTTC. It is translated as CASSFGANYGYTF. The rearrangement uses TRBV27 and TRBJ1-2; D is uncertain. Trimming shortened V by 3 bases and J by 0 bases, and 5 bases separated the two germline ends. The germline gives CDR1 MNHEY, CDR2 SMNVEV (reference sequence). This CDR3 has 13 residues.

This clone was recorded only once. This sequence joins TRBV6-5 and TRBJ1-2; D possibly corresponds to TRBD1 (5 bases). The V end lost 3 bases, the J end lost 0 bases, and 14 bases lay between the germline ends. Germline V gene sequence: CDR1 MNHEY, CDR2 SVGAGI. The CDR3 spans 16 residues. CDR3 loop: CASSYRGGWANYGYTF. CDR3 bases: TGTGCCAGCAGTTATAGGGGTGGGTGGGCTAACTATGGCTACACCTTC.

This chain connects TRBV9 to TRBJ2-2, with 12 bases matching TRBD2. Trimming removed 0 bases from V and 2 bases from J; junction bases left unmatched: 2. This CDR3 comprises 17 residues. Germline V gives CDR1 SGDLS, CDR2 YYNGEE. CDR3 DNA sequence: TGTGCCAGCAGCGTAGGGACTAGCGGGACTAACACCGGGGAGCTGTTTTTT. Its translation is CASSVGTSGTNTGELFF.

The rearrangement joins TRBV7-2 to TRBJ1-2; the D is unclear. The CDR3 has 12 residues. Germline CDR1 is SGHTA and CDR2 is FQGNSA. V lost 5 bases and J 5 bases, leaving 9 bases between the germline ends. Here the CDR3 reads CASSPREYGYTF. The CDR3 nucleotides are TGTGCCAGCAGCCCTCGCGAATATGGCTACACCTTC. Full variable domain (rest looked up from reference TRBV7-2 and TRBJ1-2): GAGVSQSPSNKVTEKGKDVELRCDPISGHTALYWYRQSLGQGLEFLIYFQGNSAPDKSGLPSDRFSAERTGGSVSTLTIQRTQQEDSAVYLCASSPREYGYTFGSGTRLTVV.

The rearrangement uses TRBV4-3 and TRBJ2-7, with a possible D match to TRBD2 (7 bases). CDR3 length: 16 amino acids. Germline values: CDR1 LGHNA, CDR2 YSLEER. Trimming removed 4 bases at V and 7 bases at J, with 23 bases between. The CDR3 sequence is CASSPDGGLGGDEQYF. The CDR3 DNA sequence: TGCGCCAGCAGCCCAGATGGGGGGCTGGGAGGGGATGAGCAGTACTTC.

The V and J genes are TRBV25-1 and TRBJ2-7; TRBD2 is a possible D gene (6 bases). The CDR3 consists of 15 residues. Germline lookup yields CDR1 MGHDK and CDR2 SYGVNS. V lost 3 bases to trimming and J lost 3 bases, with 15 bases between them. This chain's CDR3 is CASSDPPGEVYEQYF. In DNA, the CDR3 is TGTGCCAGCAGTGACCCCCCGGGAGAAGTCTACGAGCAGTACTTC.

J is TRBJ1-1 and V is TRBV12-5; TRBD1 is a possible D gene (6 bases). V lost 10 bases and J 7 bases, leaving 19 bases between the germline ends. This CDR3 region has 13 residues. The germline CDR1 and CDR2 sequences are LGHNT and FRNRAP. CDR3 DNA sequence: TGTGCTACCGGAGCCCACAGGGCTGGTGAAGCTTTCTTT. Translated: CATGAHRAGEAFF.

V gene TRBV7-2 combines with J gene TRBJ2-5; maybe TRBD2 (5 bases). The CDR3 has 15 residues. The germline V gene encodes CDR1 SGHTA and CDR2 FQGNSA. V lost 5 bases and J 5 bases, leaving 18 bases between the germline ends. The CDR3 is CASSQVLTRGETQYF. CDR3 nucleotide sequence: TGTGCCAGCAGCCAGGTCCTAACTAGAGGCGAGACCCAGTACTTC.

J is TRBJ2-5 and V is TRBV5-4; possibly TRBD1 for D (7 bases). This CDR3 comprises 17 residues. Germline V CDR1 and CDR2: SGHNT, YYREEE (reference sequence). The germline V and J ends were trimmed by 1 base and 1 base, with 17 bases remaining between them. The CDR3 loop is CASSLSEGASLQETQYF. The CDR3 DNA reads TGTGCCAGCAGCTTGTCGGAGGGGGCTAGCCTCCAAGAGACCCAGTACTTC.

The CDR3 here is CASSLWASGSIEQYF. In DNA, the CDR3 is TGTGCCAGCAGCTTATGGGCGAGCGGGTCCATCGAGCAGTACTTC. The rearrangement joins TRBV7-2 to TRBJ2-7; D might be TRBD2 (6 bases). Looked up from germline, CDR1 is SGHTA and CDR2 is FQGNSA. CDR3 length: 15 amino acids. Between the trimmed V and J ends, which lost 2 bases and 6 bases, there was a span of 17 bases.

This chain joins TRBV30 and TRBJ1-2; 8 bases align to TRBD1. Trimming took 1 base from V and 6 from J; bases not matched to a gene: 7. The CDR3 is 14 amino acids. CDR1 is GTSNPN, CDR2 SVGIG, per germline (reference sequence). CDR3 loop: CAWSGGVQGDGYTF. DNA of the CDR3: TGTGCCTGGAGTGGGGGTGTACAGGGGGATGGCTACACCTTC.

J is TRBJ2-7 and V is TRBV6-5; the D is unclear. Germline CDR1 is MNHEY and CDR2 is SVGAGI. V was clipped by 5 bases and J by 2 bases, with 13 bases between them. The CDR3 covers 14 residues. CDR3 sequence: CASSPPQVPYEQYF. The CDR3 nucleotides read TGTGCCAGCAGTCCGCCCCAGGTCCCCTACGAGCAGTACTTC.